This TCR beta chain was identified during a study of T cell changes during pregnancy in multiple sclerosis (dated by TCRdb to the late 2010s). The study in broad terms: The study examined how the T cell repertoire changed over the course of pregnancy in women with multiple sclerosis.

For this clone: Its binding antigen is unknown. Nothing much larger sits one base from this clone, and base qualities are not available.

Library construction relied on the immunoSEQ multiplex PCR assay. TCRdb took over this immuneACCESS table, retaining in-frame rearrangements with V and J assigned. Such tables are incomplete; in checked studies, under half of the missing clones stem from an unresolved V gene, and the remainder is unexplained. Here the sample has more than 55,000 clones; more than 85% occur a single time. 1.5% to 2% of the sample is taken by the ten largest. Sequenced material: peripheral blood, taken in the first trimester of pregnancy. This TCR derives from a female donor in good health, enrolled as a control in a pregnancy study.

The nucleotide sequence reads as follows: TGCAGCGTTGTTGTGGCGGGAGGGCCGAATCGCGAGCAGTACTTC. Its amino acids are CSVVVAGGPNREQYF. The chain couples TRBV29-1 to TRBJ2-7; 9 middle bases align to TRBD2. From the germline V gene, CDR1 is SQVTM and CDR2 is ANQGSEA. Trimming removed 4 bases from V and 6 bases from J; the gene matches leave 13 bases unexplained. The CDR3 contains 15 residues, cysteine and phenylalanine counted. Solely the CDR3 DNA is kept, with 45 bases framed from the first base.